The clone carrying this T cell receptor (beta chain) has more than one count but fewer than ten. Antigen specificity is unknown. The data are from a study of cytomegalovirus exposure and HLA in healthy donors. The PCR had 60 Vbeta and 13 Jbeta primers. Generated by immunoSEQ multiplex PCR, the TCRdb table keeps only in-frame clones and is missing some. The table includes 150,000 to 250,000 clones, 82% detected once. Overall study findings and caveats: Later analysis reportedly placed an Asian-associated ancestry cluster below the approximately 730-donor mean in N-insertions.

The V and J ends lost 5 bases and 8 bases respectively, with 18 bases between them. CDR1 is SGHDN and CDR2 is FVKESK in the germline V gene. The CDR3 runs 14 residues. This TCR was recovered from a boy aged 2-15 years in good health and CMV-seronegative. The sequenced sample consisted of PBMCs. The chain uses TRBV14 and TRBJ1-2; D not resolved. This CDR3 is CASSISREGVGYTF. CDR3 DNA: TGTGCCAGCAGCATTTCCCGGGAGGGTGTCGGCTACACCTTC.